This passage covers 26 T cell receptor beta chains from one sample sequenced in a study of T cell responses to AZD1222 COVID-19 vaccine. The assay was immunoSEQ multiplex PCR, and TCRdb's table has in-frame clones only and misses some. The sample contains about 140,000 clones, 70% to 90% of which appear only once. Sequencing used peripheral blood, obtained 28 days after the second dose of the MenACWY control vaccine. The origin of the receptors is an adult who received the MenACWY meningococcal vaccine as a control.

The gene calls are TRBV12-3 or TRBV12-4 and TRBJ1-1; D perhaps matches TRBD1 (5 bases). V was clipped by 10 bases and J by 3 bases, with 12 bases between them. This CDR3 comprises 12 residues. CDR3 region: CAIGHSDTEAFF. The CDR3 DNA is TGTGCCATAGGACATTCGGACACTGAAGCTTTCTTT.

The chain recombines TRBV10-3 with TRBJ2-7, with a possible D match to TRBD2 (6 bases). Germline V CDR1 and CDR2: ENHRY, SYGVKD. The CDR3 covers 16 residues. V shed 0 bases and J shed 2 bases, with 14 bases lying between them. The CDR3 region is CAISESGSGEAYEQYF. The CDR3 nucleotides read TGTGCCATCAGTGAGTCGGGGTCTGGGGAGGCCTACGAGCAGTACTTC.

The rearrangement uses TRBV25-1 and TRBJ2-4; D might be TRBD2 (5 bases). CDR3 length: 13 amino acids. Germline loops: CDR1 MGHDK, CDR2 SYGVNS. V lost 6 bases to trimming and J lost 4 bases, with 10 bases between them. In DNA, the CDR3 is TGTGCCAGCAGGAGCGGCACGAAAAACATTCAGTACTTC. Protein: CASRSGTKNIQYF. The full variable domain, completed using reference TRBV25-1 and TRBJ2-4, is EADIYQTPRYLVIGTGKKITLECSQTMGHDKMYWYQQDPGMELHLIHYSYGVNSTEKGDLSSESTVSRIRTEHFPLTLESARPSHTSQYLCASRSGTKNIQYFGAGTRLSVL.

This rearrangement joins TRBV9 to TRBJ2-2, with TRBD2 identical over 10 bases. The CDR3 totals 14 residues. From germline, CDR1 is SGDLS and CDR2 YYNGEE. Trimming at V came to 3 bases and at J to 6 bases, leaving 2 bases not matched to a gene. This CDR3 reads CASSAGTSAGELFF. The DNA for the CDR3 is TGTGCCAGCAGCGCCGGGACTAGCGCCGGGGAGCTGTTTTTT.

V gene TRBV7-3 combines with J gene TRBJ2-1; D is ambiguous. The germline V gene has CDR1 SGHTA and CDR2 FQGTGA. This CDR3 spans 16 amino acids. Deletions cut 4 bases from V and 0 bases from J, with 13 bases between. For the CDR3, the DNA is TGTGCCAGCAGCTCCCCGGGCTCCGGCTCCTACAATGAGCAGTTCTTC. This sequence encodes CASSSPGSGSYNEQFF.

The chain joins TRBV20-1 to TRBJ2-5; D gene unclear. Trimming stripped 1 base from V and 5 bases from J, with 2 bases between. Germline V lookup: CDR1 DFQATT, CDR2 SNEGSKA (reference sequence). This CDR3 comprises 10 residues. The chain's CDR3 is CSARVETQYF. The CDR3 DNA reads TGCAGTGCTAGAGTTGAGACCCAGTACTTC.

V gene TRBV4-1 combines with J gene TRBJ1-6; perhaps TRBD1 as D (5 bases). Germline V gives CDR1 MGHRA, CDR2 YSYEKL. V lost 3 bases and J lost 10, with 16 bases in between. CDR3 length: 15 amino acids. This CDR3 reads CASSQPRGAGSPLHF. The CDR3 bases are TGCGCCAGCAGCCAGCCCCGGGGAGCAGGGTCACCCCTCCACTTT.

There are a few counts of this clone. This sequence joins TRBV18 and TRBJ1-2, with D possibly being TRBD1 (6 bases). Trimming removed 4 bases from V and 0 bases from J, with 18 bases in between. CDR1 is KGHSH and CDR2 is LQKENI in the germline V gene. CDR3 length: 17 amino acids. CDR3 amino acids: CASSLSMAGVSNYGYTF. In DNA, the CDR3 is TGTGCCAGCTCACTATCGATGGCAGGGGTCTCTAACTATGGCTACACCTTC.

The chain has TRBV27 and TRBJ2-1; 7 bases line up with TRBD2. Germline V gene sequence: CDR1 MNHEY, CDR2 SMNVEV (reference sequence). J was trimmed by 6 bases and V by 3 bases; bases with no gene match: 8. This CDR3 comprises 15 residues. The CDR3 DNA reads TGTGCCAGCAGTTTCGGGGCTAGCGGAGGCAATGAGCAGTTCTTC. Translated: CASSFGASGGNEQFF.

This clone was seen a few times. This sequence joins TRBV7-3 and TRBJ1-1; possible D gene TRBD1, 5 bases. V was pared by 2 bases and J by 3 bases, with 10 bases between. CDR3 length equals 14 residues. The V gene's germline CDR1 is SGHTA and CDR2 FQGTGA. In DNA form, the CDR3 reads TGTGCCAGCAGCTTAGACGGGGACCACACTGAAGCTTTCTTT. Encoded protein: CASSLDGDHTEAFF.

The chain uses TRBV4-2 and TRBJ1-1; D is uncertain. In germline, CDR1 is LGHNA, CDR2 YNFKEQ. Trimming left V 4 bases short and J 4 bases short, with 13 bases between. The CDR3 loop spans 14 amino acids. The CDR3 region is CASSPPRFRTEAFF. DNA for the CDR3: TGTGCCAGCAGCCCCCCCCGGTTTCGCACTGAAGCTTTCTTT.

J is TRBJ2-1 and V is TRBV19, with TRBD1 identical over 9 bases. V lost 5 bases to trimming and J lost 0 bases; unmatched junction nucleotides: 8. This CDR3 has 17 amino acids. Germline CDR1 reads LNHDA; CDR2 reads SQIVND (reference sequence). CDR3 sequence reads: CASSLSGTGISYNEQFF. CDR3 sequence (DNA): TGTGCCAGTAGTTTATCCGGGACAGGGATCTCCTACAATGAGCAGTTCTTC.

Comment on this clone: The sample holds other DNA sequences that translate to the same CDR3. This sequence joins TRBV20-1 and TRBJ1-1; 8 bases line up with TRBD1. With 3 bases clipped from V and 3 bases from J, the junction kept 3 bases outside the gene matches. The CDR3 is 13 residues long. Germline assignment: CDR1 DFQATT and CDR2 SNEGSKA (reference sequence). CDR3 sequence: CSASQGADTEAFF. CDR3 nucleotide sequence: TGCAGTGCTAGTCAGGGGGCGGACACTGAAGCTTTCTTT.

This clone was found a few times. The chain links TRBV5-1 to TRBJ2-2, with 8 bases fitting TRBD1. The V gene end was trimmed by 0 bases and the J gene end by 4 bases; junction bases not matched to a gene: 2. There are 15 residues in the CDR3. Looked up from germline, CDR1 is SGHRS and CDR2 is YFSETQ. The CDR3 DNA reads TGCGCCAGCAGCTTGGGGACAGGGATCACCGGGGAGCTGTTTTTT. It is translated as CASSLGTGITGELFF.

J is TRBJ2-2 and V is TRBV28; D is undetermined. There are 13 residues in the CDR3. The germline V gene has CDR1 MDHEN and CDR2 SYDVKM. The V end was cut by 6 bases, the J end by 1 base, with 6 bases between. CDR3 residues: CASSSWNTGELFF. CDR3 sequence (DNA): TGTGCCAGCAGCAGTTGGAACACCGGGGAGCTGTTTTTT.

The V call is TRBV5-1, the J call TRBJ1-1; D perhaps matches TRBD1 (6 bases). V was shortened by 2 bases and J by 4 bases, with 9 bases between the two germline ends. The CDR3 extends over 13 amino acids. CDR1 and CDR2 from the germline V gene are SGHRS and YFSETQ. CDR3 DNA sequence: TGCGCCAGCAGCTTCGGGGGCCTCACTGAAGCTTTCTTT. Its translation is CASSFGGLTEAFF. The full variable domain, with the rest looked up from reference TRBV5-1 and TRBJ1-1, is KAGVTQTPRYLIKTRGQQVTLSCSPISGHRSVSWYQQTPGQGLQFLFEYFSETQRNKGNFPGRFSGRQFSNSRSEMNVSTLELGDSALYLCASSFGGLTEAFFGQGTRLTVV.

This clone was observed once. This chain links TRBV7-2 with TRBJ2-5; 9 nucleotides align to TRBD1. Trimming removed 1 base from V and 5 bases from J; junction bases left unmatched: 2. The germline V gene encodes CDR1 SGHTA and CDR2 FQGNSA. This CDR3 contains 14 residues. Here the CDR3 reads CASSLDRGRETQYF. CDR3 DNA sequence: TGTGCCAGCAGCTTAGACAGGGGGCGTGAGACCCAGTACTTC.

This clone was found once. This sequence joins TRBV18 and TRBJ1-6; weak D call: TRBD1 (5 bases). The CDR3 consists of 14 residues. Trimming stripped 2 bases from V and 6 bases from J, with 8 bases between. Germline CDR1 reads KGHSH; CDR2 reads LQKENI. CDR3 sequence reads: CASSPGRGNSPLHF. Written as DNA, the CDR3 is TGTGCCAGCTCACCAGGGAGGGGTAATTCACCCCTCCACTTT.

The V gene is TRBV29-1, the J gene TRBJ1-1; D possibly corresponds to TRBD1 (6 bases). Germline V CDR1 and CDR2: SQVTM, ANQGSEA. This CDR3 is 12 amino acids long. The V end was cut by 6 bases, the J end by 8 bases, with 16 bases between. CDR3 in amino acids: CSVEGDRGEAFF. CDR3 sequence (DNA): TGCAGCGTCGAGGGGGATCGAGGAGAAGCTTTCTTT.

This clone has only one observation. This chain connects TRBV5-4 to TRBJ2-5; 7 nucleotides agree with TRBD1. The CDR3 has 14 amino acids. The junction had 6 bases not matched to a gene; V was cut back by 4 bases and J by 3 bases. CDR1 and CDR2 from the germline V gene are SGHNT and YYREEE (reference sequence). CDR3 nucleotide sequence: TGTGCCAGCAGCCTAGACAGGGCGGAAGAGACCCAGTACTTC. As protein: CASSLDRAEETQYF.

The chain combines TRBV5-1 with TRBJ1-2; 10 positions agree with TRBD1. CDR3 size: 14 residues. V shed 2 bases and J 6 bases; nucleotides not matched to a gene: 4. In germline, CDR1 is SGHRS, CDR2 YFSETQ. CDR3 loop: CASSFAGTGDGYTF. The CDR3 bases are TGCGCCAGCAGCTTCGCCGGGACAGGGGATGGCTACACCTTC.

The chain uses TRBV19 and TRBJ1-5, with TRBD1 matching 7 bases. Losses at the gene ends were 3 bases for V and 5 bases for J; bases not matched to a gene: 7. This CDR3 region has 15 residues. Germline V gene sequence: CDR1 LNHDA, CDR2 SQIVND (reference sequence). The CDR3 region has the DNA TGTGCCAGTAGTATTTGGACAGGTTCAGATCAGCCCCAGCATTTT. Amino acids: CASSIWTGSDQPQHF.

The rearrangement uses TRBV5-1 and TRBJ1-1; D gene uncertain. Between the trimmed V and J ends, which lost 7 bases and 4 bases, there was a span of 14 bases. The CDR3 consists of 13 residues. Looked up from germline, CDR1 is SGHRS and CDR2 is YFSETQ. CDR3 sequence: CASAGGDLTEAFF. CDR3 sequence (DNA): TGCGCCAGCGCGGGCGGAGATCTCACTGAAGCTTTCTTT.

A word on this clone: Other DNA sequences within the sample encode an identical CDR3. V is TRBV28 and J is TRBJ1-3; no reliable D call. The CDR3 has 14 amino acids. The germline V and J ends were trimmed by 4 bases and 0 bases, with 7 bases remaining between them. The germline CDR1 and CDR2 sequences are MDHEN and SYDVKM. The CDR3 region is CASSSRNSGNTIYF. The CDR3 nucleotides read TGTGCCAGCAGTTCCCGCAACTCTGGAAACACCATATATTTT.

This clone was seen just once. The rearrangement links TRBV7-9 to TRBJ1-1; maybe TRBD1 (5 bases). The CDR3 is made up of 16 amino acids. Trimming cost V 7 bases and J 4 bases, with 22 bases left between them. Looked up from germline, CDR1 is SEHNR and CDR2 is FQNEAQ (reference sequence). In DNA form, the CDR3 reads TGTGCCAGCACCCTCCGGGGGAGGGGACTGCCCACTGAAGCTTTCTTT. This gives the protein CASTLRGRGLPTEAFF.

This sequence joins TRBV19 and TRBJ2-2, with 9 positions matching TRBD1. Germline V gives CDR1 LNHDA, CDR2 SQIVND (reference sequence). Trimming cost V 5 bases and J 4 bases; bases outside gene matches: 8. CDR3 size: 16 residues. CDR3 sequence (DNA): TGTGCCAGTAGTTCCGGGACAGGGACCGGCACCGGGGAGCTGTTTTTT. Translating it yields CASSSGTGTGTGELFF.